This note documents a single T cell receptor (beta chain) sequence. CDR1 and CDR2 from the germline V gene are SNHLY and FYNNEI. The V gene lost 1 base and the J gene lost 8 bases, with 12 bases spanning the gap. This CDR3 contains 14 residues. The data are from a study of cytomegalovirus exposure and HLA in healthy donors. With 60 Vbeta and 13 Jbeta primers, the PCR was carried out. Method: immunoSEQ multiplex PCR; TCRdb's copy keeps in-frame clones and lacks some. The sample lists about 180,000 clones, about 82% occurring once. Sequenced material: PBMCs. This clonotype originated in a young man in good health and CMV-seronegative. This rearrangement joins TRBV2 to TRBJ2-1; unclear D gene. In DNA, the CDR3 is TGTGCCAGCAGTGAAGAGTTGGGCAACGATGAGCAGTTCTTC. Protein product: CASSEELGNDEQFF. The whole variable domain, remainder taken from reference TRBV2 and TRBJ2-1, is EPEVTQTPSHQVTQMGQEVILRCVPISNHLYFYWYRQILGQKVEFLVSFYNNEISEKSEIFDDQFSVERPDGSNFTLKIRSTKLEDSAMYFCASSEELGNDEQFFGPGTRLTVL.